The subject of this entry is one T cell receptor (beta chain). This clonotype was observed at least ten times. Its antigen is currently not known. No much larger clone exists at a distance of one base, and base qualities are not known. These data belong to a study of human T cells and chemical hapten exposure (dated by TCRdb to the early 2020s). Broadly, across the study: For sensitization, 2% DPC in acetone was applied to a roughly 2 cm by roughly 2 cm area of upper inner arm skin. Throughout the study period of 20 to 25 weeks, patients also received therapeutic DPC doses to the scalp every week. Patch testing was performed on the upper back with Finn chambers containing 0.01% DPC, and the patch tests were scored after 6 days according to International Contact Dermatitis Research Group standards. The mostly female patient cohort included alopecia areata with under or over 50% scalp involvement, alopecia totalis and alopecia universalis. Libraries were combined into a pool for sequencing, and differences in TCR yield between samples came mainly from small differences in library volumes within the pool. Peripheral blood TCR repertoire changes were tracked in vivo in alopecia patients during primary and secondary sensitization to the hapten diphenylcyclopropenone (DPC). Blood samples were taken from patients before sensitization (week 0) and at 2, 6 and about 24 weeks after DPC sensitization. Blood for TCR sequencing was provided by twenty-nine alopecia patients at one to four time points (pre-sensitization, 2, 6 and 24 weeks). Each blood RNA sample was used to sequence both TCR alpha and TCR beta chains. The full study reports these points: Significantly more large CDR3 similarity clusters were formed by expanded TCRs than by pre-sensitization or healthy control sets, consistent with antigen-driven responses. All patients had alopecia, a presumed autoimmune disease, so their immune response might differ from that of healthy individuals. After repeated subsampling, the strength of the expansion versus patch-test correlation and the threshold at which it became significant changed. The number of TCRs above 1 in 1000 frequency did not change with DPC sensitization; there was no evidence of global repertoire structure alterations. Patch test score correlated positively with the number of PT1 expanded TCRs, reaching significance at thresholds 8, 16 and 32 but not at 4.

The CDR3 covers 17 residues, taking in both the cysteine and the phenylalanine. The only DNA kept is the CDR3, 51 bases in frame from the first base. A distance of 22 bases separates the germline ends of V and J, which lose 3 bases and 2 bases respectively. CDR1 and CDR2 (DFQATT, SNEGSKA) derive from the germline V gene (reference sequence). Library preparation used RACE. The instrument was a NextSeq 500. During library preparation, unique molecular identifiers were attached to individual cDNA molecules so that TCRs could be counted quantitatively and reproducibly. The authors' pipeline ran thus. The median number of TCRs per sample was roughly 100,000, ranging from about 20,000 to 750,000. The Decombinator software suite was used to annotate V, J and CDR3 in the TCR reads. To make PS versus PT1 abundance plots, every sample was subsampled to the same number of TCRs (28,000). TCRs were defined as expanded if absent before sensitization and observed at least eight times at the 2-week time point. Through fastp at Q25 and MiXCR, TCRdb rebuilt clones from the public reads, retaining in-frame beta chains. Each record represents a unique CDR3 protein, reported with the most common genes and DNA among its rows. What appears here as the V and J calls and clone size reflects TCRdb's work, not the paper's. The sample table lists 35,000 to 55,000 distinct CDR3 sequences, 8.5% to 10% of them with a count of one. Together, the top ten hold around 15% of the sample.

What this sample's time point label stands for: patch test 2, 6 weeks after DPC sensitization. This sample's treatment or condition label indicates: therapeutic diphenylcyclopropenone sensitization with weekly scalp DPC. Total RNA was extracted from unfractionated whole blood collected in Tempus Blood RNA tubes. At every patch-test visit, the blood draw took place before the patch test was put on. Patients were considered eligible if aged 18 to 70, diagnosed with alopecia and deemed suitable for DPC therapy, and patients were excluded if pregnant. This TCR was sampled from a woman younger than 45 with alopecia areata. Some clones in this sample may be carry-over from other donors' samples. This sample comprised whole blood, obtained in connection with sensitization to the hapten diphenylcyclopropenone (DPC). Recombination connected TRBV20-1 to TRBJ2-5; TRBD1 could be the D gene, as 5 bases match. At the DNA level, the sequence is TGCAGTGCTAGCCCCCCGGTCGACAGAGAAAATCAAGAGACCCAGTACTTC. This yields the protein CSASPPVDRENQETQYF.